The 3 T cell receptor beta chains listed next were all sequenced from one sample in a study of blood T cell repertoires in COVID-19. Profiled with immunoSEQ multiplex PCR; TCRdb holds only in-frame clones, not every one. The repertoire holds under 400,000 clones, with approximately 83% as singletons. Source material: PBMCs or T cells enriched from blood (not recorded which). The receptors were sampled from a woman between 40 and 55 years old with acute COVID-19.

The rearrangement links TRBV6-5 to TRBJ2-7; 9 bases line up with TRBD1. This CDR3 has 15 amino acids. Germline V CDR1 and CDR2: MNHEY, SVGAGI. V was clipped by 6 bases and J by 1 base; unmatched bases: 7. This CDR3 is CASRAGTGNSYEQYF. CDR3 sequence (DNA): TGTGCCAGCAGGGCTGGGACAGGGAATTCCTACGAGCAGTACTTC.

V gene TRBV3-1 (or the pseudogene TRBV3-2) combines with J gene TRBJ2-3; a weak D match, TRBD1 (5 bases). Germline V lookup: CDR1 LGHDT, CDR2 YNNKEL (reference sequence). The CDR3 contains 17 residues. V was trimmed by 4 bases and J by 0 bases, leaving 17 bases between them. The CDR3 DNA is TGTGCCAGCAGCCCCCTAAGGGGCTGGCACAGCACAGATACGCAGTATTTT. Encoded protein: CASSPLRGWHSTDTQYF.

The V and J genes are TRBV7-2 and TRBJ1-1; possible D gene TRBD1, 5 bases. CDR1 and CDR2 from the germline V gene are SGHTA and FQGNSA. Trimming removed 5 bases from V and 1 base from J, with 14 bases in between. The CDR3 loop spans 15 amino acids. CDR3 loop: CASSPRGGENTEAFF. The CDR3, as DNA: TGTGCCAGCAGCCCACGGGGGGGAGAGAACACTGAAGCTTTCTTT.